This T cell receptor beta chain emerged from a study of T cell repertoires in cytomegalovirus infection. Broader study findings: Summed frequency of shared TCR beta families picked out CMV carriers who also had the relevant HLA. It was HLA-C-restricted CMV-specific TCR beta clonotypes that dominated the response ex vivo.

This CDR3 has 12 amino acids. Trimming removed 3 bases from V and 7 bases from J, with 10 bases in between. CDR1 and CDR2 from the germline V gene are SGHTA and FQGNSA. This clonotype has just a few counts. Its target is not known. Using its own MiXCR run on the reads, TCRdb lists one record per CDR3 protein. This table has 680,000 or so distinct CDR3 sequences, under 40% appearing once. This TCR was recovered from a human donor in good health (CMV status not recorded). Some clones in this sample may be carry-over from other donors' samples. The sample taken for sequencing was PBMCs. The genes are TRBV7-2 and TRBJ2-7, with D hard to call. DNA for the CDR3: TGTGCCAGCAGCTTCCCCTCGGTGGAGCAGTACTTC. It is translated as CASSFPSVEQYF.